The 8 T cell receptor beta chains in this list originate from one sample, sequenced in a study of T cell responses to AZD1222 COVID-19 vaccine (dated by TCRdb to the early 2020s). The library came from the immunoSEQ multiplex PCR assay. The table comes from immuneACCESS by way of TCRdb, which keeps in-frame sequences with V and J called. Part of the clones is missing from these tables; in studies checked, under half for an unresolved V gene and the rest for unknown reasons. A total of 42,000 or so clones appear in this sample, approximately 88% of them only once. The ten largest clones represent over 20% of the sample. The label giving this sample's time point can be read as: about 28 days (+/-7) after the second vaccine dose. Taken with the paper, the label for treatment or condition translates to: meningococcal conjugate vaccine given as trial control. This specimen was peripheral blood, taken 28 days after the second dose of the MenACWY control vaccine. These receptors were taken from an adult who received the MenACWY meningococcal vaccine as a control.

V gene TRBV28 combines with J gene TRBJ1-2; 9 nucleotides align to TRBD1. The germline V gene has CDR1 MDHEN and CDR2 SYDVKM. This CDR3 is 16 amino acids long. The ends lost 6 bases at V and 5 bases at J; junction bases unmatched: 13. In DNA, the CDR3 is TGTGCCAGCAGGCCAACCACAGGGGGCATTGGATATGGCTACACCTTC. It yields the protein CASRPTTGGIGYGYTF.

This clone has more than one count but fewer than ten. The chain couples TRBV11-1 to TRBJ2-1; D call uncertain. In germline, CDR1 is SGHAT, CDR2 FQDESV (reference sequence). This CDR3 spans 12 amino acids. Trimming cost V 3 bases and J 5 bases, with 5 bases left between them. CDR3 residues: CASSFRDNEQFF. The DNA of the CDR3 is TGTGCCAGCAGCTTTAGGGACAATGAGCAGTTCTTC. Full variable domain (missing parts from reference TRBV11-1 and TRBJ2-1): EAEVAQSPRYKITEKSQAVAFWCDPISGHATLYWYRQILGQGPELLVQFQDESVVDDSQLPKDRFSAERLKGVDSTLKIQPAELGDSAMYLCASSFRDNEQFFGPGTRLTVL.

The chain is built from TRBV2 and TRBJ1-2; TRBD1 is a possible D gene (5 bases). This CDR3 has 15 amino acids. The V and J ends lost 2 bases and 2 bases respectively, with 12 bases between them. Per germline, CDR1 SNHLY and CDR2 FYNNEI. The CDR3 loop is CASSERRTSNYGYTF. In nucleotides, the CDR3 is TGTGCCAGCAGTGAAAGGCGGACATCGAACTATGGCTACACCTTC.

The DNA for the CDR3 is TGTGCCAGTAGTTGGACAGCGTTAAGTGGCTACACCTTC. This translates into CASSWTALSGYTF. This sequence joins TRBV19 and TRBJ1-2, with D maybe TRBD1 (6 bases). In germline, CDR1 is LNHDA, CDR2 SQIVND (reference sequence). Trimming stripped 5 bases from V and 7 bases from J, with 14 bases between. The CDR3 is made up of 13 amino acids.

This clone was seen just once. The chain carries TRBV19 and TRBJ2-2; 9 nucleotides agree with TRBD2. J gave up 8 bases and V 5 bases, and 3 bases lay outside the gene matches. CDR1 LNHDA and CDR2 SQIVND come from the germline V gene (reference sequence). This CDR3 is 13 amino acids long. The CDR3 sequence: CASSLAGVGELFF. Here the CDR3 DNA reads TGTGCCAGTAGTTTAGCGGGAGTGGGGGAGCTGTTTTTT. The complete variable domain, with remaining parts taken from reference TRBV19 and TRBJ2-2, reads DGGITQSPKYLFRKEGQNVTLSCEQNLNHDAMYWYRQDPGQGLRLIYYSQIVNDFQKGDIAEGYSVSREKKESFPLTVTSAQKNPTAFYLCASSLAGVGELFFGEGSRLTVL.

The genes are TRBV3-1 (or the pseudogene TRBV3-2) and TRBJ2-2; 8 bases agree with TRBD1. The CDR3 is 15 residues long. CDR1 and CDR2 (germline): LGHDT, YNNKEL (reference sequence). J lost 6 bases, V lost 4 bases, and 7 bases had no gene match. CDR3 region: CASSPGTGFPGELFF. For the CDR3, the DNA is TGTGCCAGCAGCCCCGGGACAGGTTTCCCCGGGGAGCTGTTTTTT.

The CDR3: CASSPREIREVQPQHF. The CDR3 DNA is TGTGCCAGCAGCCCCCGCGAAATCAGGGAAGTGCAGCCCCAGCATTTT. This chain connects TRBV5-5 to TRBJ1-5, with D tentatively TRBD1 (5 bases). The CDR3 has 16 amino acids. The germline CDR1 and CDR2 sequences are SGHKS and YYEKEE (reference sequence). Trimming took off 4 bases at V and 7 bases at J, with 21 bases between the two ends. Full variable domain (missing parts from reference TRBV5-5 and TRBJ1-5): DAGVTQSPTHLIKTRGQQVTLRCSPISGHKSVSWYQQVLGQGPQFIFQYYEKEERGRGNFPDRFSARQFPNYSSELNVNALLLGDSALYLCASSPREIREVQPQHFGDGTRLSIL.

V is TRBV21-1 and J is TRBJ2-7; the table gives TRBD1 as D, unverified against the DNA. TRBV21-1 is marked as a pseudogene. The CDR3 extends over 15 amino acids. The CDR3 spells CASSTRQGEVYEQYF. CDR3 nucleotide sequence: TGTGCCAGCAGCACACGACAGGGGGAGGTGTACGAGCAGTACTTC.